This TCR beta chain was retrieved from a study of CD8+ T cells in alopecia areata. Study observations and caveats: Tofacitinib significantly lowered scalp clonality and expanded CD8+ clones among the top 100.

V lost 6 bases to trimming and J lost 8 bases, with 16 bases between them. This CDR3 is built from 13 residues. Germline V CDR1 and CDR2: MNHEY, SMNVEV (reference sequence). Following extraction, RNA underwent reverse transcription to cDNA, which served as the sequencing template. Libraries were prepared by immunoSEQ multiplex PCR; TCRdb keeps only in-frame clonotypes and omits some of them. The table shows 150,000 to 200,000 clones, with under 80% occurring only once. Treatment of the sample: oral pan-JAK inhibitor, 5-10 mg twice daily. This clone was seen only a few times. As yet, its antigen is unknown.

The specimen comprised CD4+ T cells sorted from blood, sampled at approximately week 50, from a patient treated with tofacitinib. This chain joins TRBV27 and TRBJ1-2; TRBD1 might be the D (6 bases). The receptor comes from a human donor with alopecia areata. The CDR3 nucleotides are TGTGCCAGCAGACAACAGGGTAGTGGCGGCTACACCTTC. Encoded protein: CASRQQGSGGYTF.